This T cell receptor beta chain came from a study of blood T cell repertoires in COVID-19. CDR3 length equals 14 residues. Germline assignment: CDR1 SGDLS and CDR2 YYNGEE. With 3 bases removed from V and 6 bases from J, the gap between germline ends came to 15 bases. Patients at the Seattle site were enrolled during active infection and followed longitudinally. In the original processing: Quantification of nucleated cells was approximated via reference gene primer amplification. Repertoires were generated with immunoSEQ multiplex PCR, while TCRdb's copy carries only in-frame clones and drops some. V, J and clone size are those of that table, while D and trimming were read from the DNA. The sample includes around 400,000 clones, about 87% of them seen just once.

J is TRBJ1-1 and V is TRBV9, with no clear D. This TCR came from a woman between 55 and 75 years old with COVID-19, enrolled during active disease. The material sequenced was peripheral blood. This CDR3 reads CASSAESGIAEAFF. The CDR3 bases are TGTGCCAGCAGCGCTGAAAGTGGTATAGCTGAAGCTTTCTTT.